The sample holds a few counts of the clone carrying this T cell receptor (beta chain). The target antigen is unknown. This specimen belongs to a study of blood T cells in healthy people across ages. Study-wide findings and caveats: Changes seen in expanded clonotypes were possibly confounded by donor CMV status left unknown.

V lost 5 bases to trimming and J lost 4 bases; unmatched junction nucleotides: 7. The CDR3 loop spans 16 amino acids. A second about 6 to 11 cycle PCR used barcoded and J-beta primers. The template-switch adaptor was a 5' adaptor with 12 random nucleotides. It tagged each cDNA molecule. TCRdb used MiXCR to reprocess the 5' RACE reads, holding one entry per CDR3 protein. The sample includes about 780,000 distinct CDR3 sequences, about 45% of them seen just once. The genes are TRBV12-3 or TRBV12-4 and TRBJ2-1; TRBD2 aligns across 11 bases. Sequencing was done on a sample of blood. This TCR derives from a man at least 80 years old in good health. The CDR3 nucleotides read TGTGCCAGCAGTCCGAACCTAGCGGGGGGATACAATGAGCAGTTCTTC. Translating it yields CASSPNLAGGYNEQFF.